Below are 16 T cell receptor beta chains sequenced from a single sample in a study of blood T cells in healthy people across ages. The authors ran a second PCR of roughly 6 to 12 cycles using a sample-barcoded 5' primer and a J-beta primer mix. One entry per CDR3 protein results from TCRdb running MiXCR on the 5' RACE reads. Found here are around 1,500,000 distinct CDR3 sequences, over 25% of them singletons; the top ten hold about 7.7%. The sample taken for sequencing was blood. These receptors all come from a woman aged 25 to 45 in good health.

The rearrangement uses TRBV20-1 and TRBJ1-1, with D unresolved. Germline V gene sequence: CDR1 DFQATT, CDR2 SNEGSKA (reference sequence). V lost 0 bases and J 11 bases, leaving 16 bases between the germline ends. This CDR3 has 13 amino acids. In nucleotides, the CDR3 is TGCAGTGCTAGAGATGGACGTAGGTCCGGGGCTTTCTTT. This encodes CSARDGRRSGAFF.

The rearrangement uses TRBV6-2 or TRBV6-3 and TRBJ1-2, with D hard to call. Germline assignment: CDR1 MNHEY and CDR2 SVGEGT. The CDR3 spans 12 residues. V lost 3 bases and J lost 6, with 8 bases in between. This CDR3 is CASSYLQDGYTF. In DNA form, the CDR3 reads TGTGCCAGCAGTTATCTCCAGGATGGCTACACCTTC.

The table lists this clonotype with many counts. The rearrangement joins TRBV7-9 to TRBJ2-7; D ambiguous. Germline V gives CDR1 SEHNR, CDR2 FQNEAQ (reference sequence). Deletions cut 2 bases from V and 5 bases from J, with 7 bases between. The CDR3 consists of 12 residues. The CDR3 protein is CASSLPRNEQYF. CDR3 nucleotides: TGTGCCAGCAGCTTACCTAGGAACGAGCAGTACTTC.

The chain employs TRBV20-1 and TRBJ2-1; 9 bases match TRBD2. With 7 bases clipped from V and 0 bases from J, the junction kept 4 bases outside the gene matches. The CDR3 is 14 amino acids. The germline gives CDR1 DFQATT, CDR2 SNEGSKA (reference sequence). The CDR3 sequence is CSGISGGSYNEQFF. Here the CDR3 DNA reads TGCAGTGGGATTAGCGGGGGCTCCTACAATGAGCAGTTCTTC.

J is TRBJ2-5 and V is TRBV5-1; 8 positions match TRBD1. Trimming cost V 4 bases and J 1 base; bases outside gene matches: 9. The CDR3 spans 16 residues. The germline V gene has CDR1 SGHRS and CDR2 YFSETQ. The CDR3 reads CASSLPTGTGQETQYF. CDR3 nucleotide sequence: TGCGCCAGCAGCCTCCCTACCGGGACAGGCCAAGAGACCCAGTACTTC. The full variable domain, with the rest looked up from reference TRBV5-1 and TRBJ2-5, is KAGVTQTPRYLIKTRGQQVTLSCSPISGHRSVSWYQQTPGQGLQFLFEYFSETQRNKGNFPGRFSGRQFSNSRSEMNVSTLELGDSALYLCASSLPTGTGQETQYFGPGTRLLVL.

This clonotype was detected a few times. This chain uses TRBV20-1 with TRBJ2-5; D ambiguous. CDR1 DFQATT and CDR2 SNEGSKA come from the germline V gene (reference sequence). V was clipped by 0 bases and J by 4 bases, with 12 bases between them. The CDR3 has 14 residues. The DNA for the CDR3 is TGCAGTGCTAGAGATACGGCCTTAGGAGAGACCCAGTACTTC. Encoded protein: CSARDTALGETQYF.

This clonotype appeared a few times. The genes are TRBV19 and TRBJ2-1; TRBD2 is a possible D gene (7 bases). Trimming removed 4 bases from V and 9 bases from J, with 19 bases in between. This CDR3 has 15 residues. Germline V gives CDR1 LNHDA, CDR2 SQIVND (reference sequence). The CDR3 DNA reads TGTGCCAGTAGTACGGCGGGGGCTCGTGGTTCTGAGCAGTTCTTC. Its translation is CASSTAGARGSEQFF.

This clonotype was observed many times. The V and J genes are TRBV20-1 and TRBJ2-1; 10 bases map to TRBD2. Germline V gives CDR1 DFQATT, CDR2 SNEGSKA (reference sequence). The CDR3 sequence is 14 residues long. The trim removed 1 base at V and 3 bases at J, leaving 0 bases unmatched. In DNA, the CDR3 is TGCAGTGCTAGAGTAGCGGGGGGCTACAATGAGCAGTTCTTC. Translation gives CSARVAGGYNEQFF.

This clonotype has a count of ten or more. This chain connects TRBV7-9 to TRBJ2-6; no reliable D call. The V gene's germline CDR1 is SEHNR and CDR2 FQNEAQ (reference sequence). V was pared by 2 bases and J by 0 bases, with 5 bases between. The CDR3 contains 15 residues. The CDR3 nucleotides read TGTGCCAGCAGCTTATTCCGCTCTGGGGCCAACGTCCTGACTTTC. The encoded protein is CASSLFRSGANVLTF.

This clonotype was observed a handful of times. CDR3 amino acids: CASSEGKIYGYTF. DNA for the CDR3: TGTGCCAGCAGTGAGGGGAAGATCTATGGCTACACCTTC. This sequence joins TRBV2 and TRBJ1-2; D uncertain. The V gene lost 3 bases and the J gene lost 4 bases, with 9 bases spanning the gap. The V gene's germline CDR1 is SNHLY and CDR2 FYNNEI. CDR3 size: 13 residues.

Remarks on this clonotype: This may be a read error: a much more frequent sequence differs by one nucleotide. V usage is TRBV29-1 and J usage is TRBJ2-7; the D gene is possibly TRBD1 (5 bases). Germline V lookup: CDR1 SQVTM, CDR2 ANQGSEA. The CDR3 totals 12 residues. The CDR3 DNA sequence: TGCAGCGTTGGAACAGGCCCCTACGAGCGGTACTTC. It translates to CSVGTGPYERYF.

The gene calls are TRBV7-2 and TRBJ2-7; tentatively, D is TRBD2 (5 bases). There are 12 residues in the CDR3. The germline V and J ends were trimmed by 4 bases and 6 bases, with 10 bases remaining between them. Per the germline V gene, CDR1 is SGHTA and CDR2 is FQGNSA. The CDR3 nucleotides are TGTGCCAGCAGCTCCCTCGGGGTCGAGCAGTACTTC. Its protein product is CASSSLGVEQYF.

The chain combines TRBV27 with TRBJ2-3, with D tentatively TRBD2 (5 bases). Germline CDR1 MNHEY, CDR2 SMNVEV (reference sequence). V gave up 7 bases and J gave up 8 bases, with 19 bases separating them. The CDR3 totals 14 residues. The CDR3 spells CASTPRQRPGTQYF. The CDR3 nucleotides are TGTGCCAGCACCCCCCGGCAGCGGCCCGGTACGCAGTATTTT.

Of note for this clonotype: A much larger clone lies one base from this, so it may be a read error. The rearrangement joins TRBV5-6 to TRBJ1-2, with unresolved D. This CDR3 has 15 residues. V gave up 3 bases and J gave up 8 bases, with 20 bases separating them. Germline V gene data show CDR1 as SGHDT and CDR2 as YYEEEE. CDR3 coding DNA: TGTGCCAGCAGCTCGATCTCCCACGGCCCGGCAGGCTACACCTTC. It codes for CASSSISHGPAGYTF.

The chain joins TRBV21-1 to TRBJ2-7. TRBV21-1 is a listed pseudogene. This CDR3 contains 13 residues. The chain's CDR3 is CASSKVGYYEQYF. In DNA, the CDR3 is TGTGCCAGCAGCAAAGTGGGCTACTACGAGCAGTACTTC.

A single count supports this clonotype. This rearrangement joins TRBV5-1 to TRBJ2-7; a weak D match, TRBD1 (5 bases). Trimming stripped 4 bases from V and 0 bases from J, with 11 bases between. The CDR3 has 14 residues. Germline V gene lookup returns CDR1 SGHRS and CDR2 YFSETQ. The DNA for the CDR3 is TGCGCCAGCAGCCTACAGGCCCACTCCTACGAGCAGTACTTC. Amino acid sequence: CASSLQAHSYEQYF.